This T cell receptor beta chain originates from a study of blood T cell repertoires in COVID-19. The wider study: Samples representing acute and convalescent COVID-19 were sourced from the United States, Italy and Spain. Nucleic acid was either cDNA or gDNA, and it came from T cells, B-cell-depleted T cells, or PBMCs.

V lost 5 bases to trimming and J lost 4 bases; unmatched junction nucleotides: 2. This CDR3 has 13 amino acids. Germline V lookup: CDR1 SGHTA, CDR2 FQGNSA. Recruited during active infection, patients (from Seattle) were subsequently followed longitudinally. This table comes from immunoSEQ multiplex PCR, and its TCRdb copy is limited to in-frame clones, with some not included. The table records under 110,000 clones, about three quarters of them present only once. The receptor's source is an elderly man with COVID-19, enrolled during active disease. Sequenced material: peripheral blood. This chain links TRBV7-2 with TRBJ1-2; 9 nucleotides line up with TRBD1. For the CDR3, the DNA is TGTGCCAGCAGCGTACAGGGGGCCTATGGCTACACCTTC. It codes for CASSVQGAYGYTF.